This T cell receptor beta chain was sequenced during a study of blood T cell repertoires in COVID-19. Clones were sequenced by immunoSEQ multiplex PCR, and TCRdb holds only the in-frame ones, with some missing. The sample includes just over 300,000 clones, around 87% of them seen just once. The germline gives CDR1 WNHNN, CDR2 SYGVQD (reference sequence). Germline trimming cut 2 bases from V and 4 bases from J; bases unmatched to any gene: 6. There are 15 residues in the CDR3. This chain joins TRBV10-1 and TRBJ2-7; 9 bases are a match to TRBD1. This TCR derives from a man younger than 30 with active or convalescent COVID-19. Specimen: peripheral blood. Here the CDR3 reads CASSETRGQGYEQYF. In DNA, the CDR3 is TGCGCCAGCAGTGAGACGAGGGGACAGGGTTACGAGCAGTACTTC.